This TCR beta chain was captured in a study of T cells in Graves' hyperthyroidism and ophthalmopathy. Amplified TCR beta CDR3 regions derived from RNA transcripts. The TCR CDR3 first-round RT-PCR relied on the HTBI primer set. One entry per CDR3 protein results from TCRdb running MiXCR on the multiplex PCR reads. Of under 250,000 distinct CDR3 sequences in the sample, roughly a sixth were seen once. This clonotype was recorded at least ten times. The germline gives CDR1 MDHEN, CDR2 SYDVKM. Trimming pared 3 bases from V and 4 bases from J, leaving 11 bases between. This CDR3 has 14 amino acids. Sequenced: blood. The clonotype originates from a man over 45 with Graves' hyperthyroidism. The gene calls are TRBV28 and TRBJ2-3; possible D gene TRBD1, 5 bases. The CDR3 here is CASSLGGRADTQYF. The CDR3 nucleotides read TGTGCCAGCAGTTTGGGCGGCAGGGCAGATACGCAGTATTTT.